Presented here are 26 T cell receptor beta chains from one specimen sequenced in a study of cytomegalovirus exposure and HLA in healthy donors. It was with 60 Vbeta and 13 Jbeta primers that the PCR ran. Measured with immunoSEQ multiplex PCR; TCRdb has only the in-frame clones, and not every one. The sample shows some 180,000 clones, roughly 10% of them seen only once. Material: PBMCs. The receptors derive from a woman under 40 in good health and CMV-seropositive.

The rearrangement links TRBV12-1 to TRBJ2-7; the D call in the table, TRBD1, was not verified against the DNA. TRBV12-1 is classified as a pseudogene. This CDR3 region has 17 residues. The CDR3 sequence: CASSFDFDGPELPEQYF. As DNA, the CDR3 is TGTGCCAGCAGCTTTGACTTCGATGGGCCAGAACTTCCCGAGCAGTACTTC.

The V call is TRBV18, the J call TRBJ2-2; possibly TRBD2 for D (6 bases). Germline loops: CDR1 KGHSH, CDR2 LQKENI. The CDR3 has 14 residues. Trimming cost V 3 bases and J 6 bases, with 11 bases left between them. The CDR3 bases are TGTGCCAGCTCACCCATCTCGGGAGCCGGGGAGCTGTTTTTT. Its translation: CASSPISGAGELFF.

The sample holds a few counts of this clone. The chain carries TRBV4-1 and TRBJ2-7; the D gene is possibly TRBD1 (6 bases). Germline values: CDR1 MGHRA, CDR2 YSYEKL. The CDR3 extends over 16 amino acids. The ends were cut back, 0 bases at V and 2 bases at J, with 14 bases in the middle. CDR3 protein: CASSQDSRDNPYEQYF. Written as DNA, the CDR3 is TGCGCCAGCAGCCAAGATTCTAGGGACAATCCCTACGAGCAGTACTTC.

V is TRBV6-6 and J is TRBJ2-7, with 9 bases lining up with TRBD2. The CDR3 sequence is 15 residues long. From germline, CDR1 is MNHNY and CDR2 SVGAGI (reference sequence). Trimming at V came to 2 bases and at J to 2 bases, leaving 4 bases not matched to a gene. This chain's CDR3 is CASSYTLAGPYEQYF. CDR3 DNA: TGTGCCAGCAGTTACACCCTAGCGGGGCCCTACGAGCAGTACTTC.

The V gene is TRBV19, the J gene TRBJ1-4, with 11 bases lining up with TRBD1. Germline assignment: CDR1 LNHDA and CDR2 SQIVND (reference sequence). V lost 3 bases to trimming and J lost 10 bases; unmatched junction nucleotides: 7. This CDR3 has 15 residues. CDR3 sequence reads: CASSITGTGGGKLFF. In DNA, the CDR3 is TGTGCCAGTAGTATCACCGGGACAGGGGGAGGAAAACTGTTTTTT.

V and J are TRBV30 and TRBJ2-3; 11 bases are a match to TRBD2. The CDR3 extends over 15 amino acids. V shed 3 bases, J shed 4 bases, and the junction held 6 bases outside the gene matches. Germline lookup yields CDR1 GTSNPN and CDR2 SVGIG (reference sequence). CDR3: CAWSELAGVSDTQYF. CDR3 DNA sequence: TGTGCCTGGAGCGAACTAGCGGGAGTCTCAGATACGCAGTATTTT. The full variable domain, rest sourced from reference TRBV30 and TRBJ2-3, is SQTIHQWPATLVQPVGSPLSLECTVEGTSNPNLYWYRQAAGRGLQLLFYSVGIGQISSEVPQNLSASRPQDRQFILSSKKLLLSDSGFYLCAWSELAGVSDTQYFGPGTRLTVL.

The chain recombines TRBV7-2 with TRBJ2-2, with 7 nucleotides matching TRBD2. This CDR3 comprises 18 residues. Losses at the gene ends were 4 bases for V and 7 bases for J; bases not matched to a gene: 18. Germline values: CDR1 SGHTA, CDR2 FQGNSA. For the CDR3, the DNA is TGTGCCAGCAGCTCCCATCCACTGGGCGGGAGATGGGTCGGGGAGCTGTTTTTT. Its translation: CASSSHPLGGRWVGELFF.

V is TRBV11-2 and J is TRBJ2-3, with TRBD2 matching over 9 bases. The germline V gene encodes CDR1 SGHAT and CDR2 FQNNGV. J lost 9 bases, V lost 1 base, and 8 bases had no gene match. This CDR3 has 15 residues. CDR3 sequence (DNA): TGTGCCAGCAGCTTAGGACTAGCGGCACAGAGCACGCAGTATTTT. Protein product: CASSLGLAAQSTQYF.

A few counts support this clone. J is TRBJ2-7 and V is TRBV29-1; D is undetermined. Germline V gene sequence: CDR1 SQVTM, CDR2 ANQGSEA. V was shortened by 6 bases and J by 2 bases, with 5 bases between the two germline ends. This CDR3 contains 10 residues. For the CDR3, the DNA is TGCAGCGTCTTCCCCTACGAGCAGTACTTC. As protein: CSVFPYEQYF.

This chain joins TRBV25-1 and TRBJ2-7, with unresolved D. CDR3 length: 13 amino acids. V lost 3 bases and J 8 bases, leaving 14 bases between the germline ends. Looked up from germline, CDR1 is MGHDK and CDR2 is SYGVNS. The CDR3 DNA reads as TGTGCCAGCAGTGATCCTAACTTCTCCCAGCAGTACTTC. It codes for CASSDPNFSQQYF.

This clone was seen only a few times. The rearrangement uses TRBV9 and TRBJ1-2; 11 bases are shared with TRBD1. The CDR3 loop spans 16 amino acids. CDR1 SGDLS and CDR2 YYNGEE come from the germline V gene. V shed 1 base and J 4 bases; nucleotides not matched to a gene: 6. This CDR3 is CASSVTRTGGSYGYTF. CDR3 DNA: TGTGCCAGCAGCGTAACGAGGACAGGGGGCAGCTATGGCTACACCTTC.

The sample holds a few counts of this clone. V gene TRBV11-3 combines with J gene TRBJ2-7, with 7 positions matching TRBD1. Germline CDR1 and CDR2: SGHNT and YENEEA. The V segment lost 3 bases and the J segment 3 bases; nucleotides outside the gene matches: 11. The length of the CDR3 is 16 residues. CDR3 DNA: TGTGCCAGCAGCTTTCCCCTGACAGGGATTAACTACGAGCAGTACTTC. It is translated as CASSFPLTGINYEQYF.

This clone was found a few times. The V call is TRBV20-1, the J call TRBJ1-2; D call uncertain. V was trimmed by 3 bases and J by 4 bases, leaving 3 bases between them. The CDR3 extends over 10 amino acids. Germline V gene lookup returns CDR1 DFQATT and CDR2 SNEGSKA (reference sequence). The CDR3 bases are TGCAGTGCTAGGGCCTATGGCTACACCTTC. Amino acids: CSARAYGYTF.

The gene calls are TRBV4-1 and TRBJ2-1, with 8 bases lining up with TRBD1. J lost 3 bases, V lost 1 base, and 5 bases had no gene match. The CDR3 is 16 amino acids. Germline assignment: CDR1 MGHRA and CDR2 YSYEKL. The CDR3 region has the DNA TGCGCCAGCAGCCAAGCGGACAGGGCAAACTACAATGAGCAGTTCTTC. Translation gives CASSQADRANYNEQFF.

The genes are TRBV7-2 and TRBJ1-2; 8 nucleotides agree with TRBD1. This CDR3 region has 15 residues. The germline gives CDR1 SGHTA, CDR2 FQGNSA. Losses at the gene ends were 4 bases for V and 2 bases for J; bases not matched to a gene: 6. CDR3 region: CASSYDRGANYGYTF. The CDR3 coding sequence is TGTGCCAGCAGCTACGACAGGGGAGCCAACTATGGCTACACCTTC.

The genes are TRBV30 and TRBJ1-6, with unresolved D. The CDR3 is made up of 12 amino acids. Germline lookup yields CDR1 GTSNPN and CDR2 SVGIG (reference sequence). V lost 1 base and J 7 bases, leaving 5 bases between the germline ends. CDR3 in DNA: TGTGCCTGGAGTGACATGAATTCACCCCTCCACTTT. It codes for CAWSDMNSPLHF.

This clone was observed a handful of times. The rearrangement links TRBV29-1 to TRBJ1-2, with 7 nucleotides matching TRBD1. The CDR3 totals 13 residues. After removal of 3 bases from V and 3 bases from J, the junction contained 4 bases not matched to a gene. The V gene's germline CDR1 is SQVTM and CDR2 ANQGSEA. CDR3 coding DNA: TGCAGCGTTGATGAGGGGGCTGACTATGGCTACACCTTC. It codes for CSVDEGADYGYTF.

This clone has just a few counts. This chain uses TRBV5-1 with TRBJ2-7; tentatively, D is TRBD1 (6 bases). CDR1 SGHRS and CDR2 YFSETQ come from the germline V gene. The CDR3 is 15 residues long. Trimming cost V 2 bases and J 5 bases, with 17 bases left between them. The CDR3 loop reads CASSFFPNRDDEQYF. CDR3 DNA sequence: TGCGCCAGCAGCTTTTTCCCGAACAGGGACGACGAGCAGTACTTC.

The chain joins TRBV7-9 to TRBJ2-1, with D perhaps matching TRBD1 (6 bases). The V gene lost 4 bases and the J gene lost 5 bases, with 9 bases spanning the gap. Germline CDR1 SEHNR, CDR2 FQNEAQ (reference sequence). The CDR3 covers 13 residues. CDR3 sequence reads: CASSWGPDNEQFF. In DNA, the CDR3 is TGTGCCAGCAGCTGGGGGCCGGACAATGAGCAGTTCTTC.

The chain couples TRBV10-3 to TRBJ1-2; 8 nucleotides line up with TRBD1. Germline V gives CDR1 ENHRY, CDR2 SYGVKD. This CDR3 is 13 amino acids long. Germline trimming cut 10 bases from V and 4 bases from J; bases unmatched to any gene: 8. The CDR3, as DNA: TGTGCCAGTAGAGGGGACAGGACCTATGGCTACACCTTC. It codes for CASRGDRTYGYTF.

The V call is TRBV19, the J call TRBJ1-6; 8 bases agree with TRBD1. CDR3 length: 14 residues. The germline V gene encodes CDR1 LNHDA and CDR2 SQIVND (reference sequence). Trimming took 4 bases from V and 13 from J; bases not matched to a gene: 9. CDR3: CASSTDRAVAPLHF. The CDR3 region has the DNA TGTGCCAGTAGTACGGACAGGGCCGTGGCGCCCCTCCACTTT.

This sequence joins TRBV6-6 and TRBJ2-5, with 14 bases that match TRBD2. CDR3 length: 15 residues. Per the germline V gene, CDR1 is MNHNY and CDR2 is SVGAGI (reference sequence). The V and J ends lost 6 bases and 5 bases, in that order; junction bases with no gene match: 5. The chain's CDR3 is CASSRLAGGRETQYF. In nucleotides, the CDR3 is TGTGCCAGCAGCCGACTAGCGGGAGGGCGGGAGACCCAGTACTTC.

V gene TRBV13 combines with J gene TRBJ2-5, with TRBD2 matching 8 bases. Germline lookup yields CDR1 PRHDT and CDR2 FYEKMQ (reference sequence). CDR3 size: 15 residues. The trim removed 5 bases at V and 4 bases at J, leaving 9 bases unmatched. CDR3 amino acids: CASSTLADGGETQYF. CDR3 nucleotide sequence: TGTGCCAGCAGCACACTAGCGGATGGGGGAGAGACCCAGTACTTC.

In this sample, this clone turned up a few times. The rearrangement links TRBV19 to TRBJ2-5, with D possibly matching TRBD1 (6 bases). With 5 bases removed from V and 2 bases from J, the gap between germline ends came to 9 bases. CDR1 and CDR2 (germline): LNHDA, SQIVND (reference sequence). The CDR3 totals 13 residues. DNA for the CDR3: TGTGCCAGTAGTGGACAGAAACAAGAGACCCAGTACTTC. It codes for CASSGQKQETQYF.

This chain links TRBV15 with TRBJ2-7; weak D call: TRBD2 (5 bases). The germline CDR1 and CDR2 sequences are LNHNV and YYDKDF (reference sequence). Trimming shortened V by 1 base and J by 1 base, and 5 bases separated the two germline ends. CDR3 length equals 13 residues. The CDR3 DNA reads TGTGCCACCAGCAGAGGGAGGTCCTACGAGCAGTACTTC. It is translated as CATSRGRSYEQYF.

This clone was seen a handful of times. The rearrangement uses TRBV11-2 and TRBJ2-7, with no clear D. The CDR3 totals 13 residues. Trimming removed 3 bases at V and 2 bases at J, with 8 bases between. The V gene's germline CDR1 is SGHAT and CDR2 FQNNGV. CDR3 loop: CASSFVSTYEQYF. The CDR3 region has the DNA TGTGCCAGCAGCTTCGTCAGTACCTACGAGCAGTACTTC. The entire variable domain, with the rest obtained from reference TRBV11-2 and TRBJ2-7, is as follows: EAGVAQSPRYKIIEKRQSVAFWCNPISGHATLYWYQQILGQGPKLLIQFQNNGVVDDSQLPKDRFSAERLKGVDSTLKIQPAKLEDSAVYLCASSFVSTYEQYFGPGTRLTVT.